This T cell receptor beta chain was sequenced in a study of technical replicates of blood from a few donors (dated by TCRdb to about 2017). V trim: 1 base; J trim: 8 bases; unmatched bases: 5. The cysteine opens and the phenylalanine closes a CDR3 of 15 amino acids. Only the CDR3 region is kept as DNA, spanning 45 bases read in frame from base 1. The germline V gene sets CDR1 to SGHVS and CDR2 to FQNEAQ. Libraries were constructed by the immunoSEQ multiplex PCR assay. TCRdb carries this immuneACCESS record with in-frame sequences only. Its versions omit some clonotypes, under half of them owing to an unresolved V gene in the studies checked, with the rest unexplained. Here the sample has about 71,000 clones; approximately 92% occur a single time. 0.4% to 0.45% of the sample is in the top ten clones. In regard to this clone: No antigen is known for it. The sample holds no much larger clone one base away, and base qualities are not on file.

What was sequenced was T cells isolated from PBMCs. The TCR comes from a human donor in good health. The rearranged segments are TRBV7-8 and TRBJ2-1; 10 central nucleotides agree with TRBD2. The bases read TGTGCCAGCAGCTTAGTTAGGCTAGCGGGAGATGAGCAGTTCTTC. This gives the protein CASSLVRLAGDEQFF.